The 10 T cell receptor beta chains listed next were all sequenced from one sample in a study of blood T cells in healthy people across ages. The use of a sample-barcoded 5' primer and a J-beta primer mix characterized a second PCR of about 7 to 12 cycles. TCRdb fed the 5' RACE reads into MiXCR, producing one record per CDR3 protein. Found here are approximately 1,000,000 distinct CDR3 sequences, 40% to 50% of them singletons; the top ten hold under 20%. Source material: blood. The receptors here all came from a woman aged 55 to 70 in good health.

The gene calls are TRBV3-1 and TRBJ2-1; D gene uncertain. CDR3 length equals 16 residues. V lost 4 bases and J lost 3, with 16 bases in between. CDR1 LGHDT and CDR2 YNNKEL come from the germline V gene (reference sequence). This CDR3 reads CASSLQALPNYNEQFF. The CDR3 bases are TGTGCCAGCAGCCTACAAGCCTTACCCAACTACAATGAGCAGTTCTTC.

The genes are TRBV2 and TRBJ2-7; possibly TRBD1 for D (6 bases). Germline CDR1 SNHLY, CDR2 FYNNEI. The V gene lost 3 bases and the J gene lost 3 bases, with 18 bases spanning the gap. The length of the CDR3 is 16 residues. CDR3 region: CASSDRGRGGYYEQYF. For the CDR3, the DNA is TGTGCCAGCAGTGATCGGGGCAGGGGCGGATACTACGAGCAGTACTTC.

This chain joins TRBV7-3 and TRBJ2-2; 9 bases fit TRBD2. CDR1 is SGHTA, CDR2 FQGTGA, per germline. The CDR3 runs to 16 residues. The V and J ends lost 3 bases and 6 bases, in that order; junction bases with no gene match: 8. The CDR3 DNA reads as TGTGCCAGCAGCTTTCGACTAGCGGAAAGAGCCGGGGAGCTGTTTTTT. Translation gives CASSFRLAERAGELFF.

The chain employs TRBV2 and TRBJ2-4; 8 bases map to TRBD2. The CDR3 totals 14 residues. Per germline, CDR1 SNHLY and CDR2 FYNNEI. V lost 6 bases to trimming and J lost 6 bases; unmatched junction nucleotides: 7. CDR3 DNA sequence: TGTGCCAGCAGGGTCGGACTAGCAGGAAACATTCAGTACTTC. Translated: CASRVGLAGNIQYF. The full variable domain, in which reference TRBV2 and TRBJ2-4 provide the parts outside the CDR3, is EPEVTQTPSHQVTQMGQEVILRCVPISNHLYFYWYRQILGQKVEFLVSFYNNEISEKSEIFDDQFSVERPDGSNFTLKIRSTKLEDSAMYFCASRVGLAGNIQYFGAGTRLSVL.

The V gene is TRBV29-1, the J gene TRBJ2-7, with 7 bases aligning to TRBD1. Trimming took 7 bases from V and 10 from J; bases not matched to a gene: 13. Per germline, CDR1 SQVTM and CDR2 ANQGSEA. The CDR3 is 12 amino acids. The CDR3 sequence is CSAAGTVTPQYF. In nucleotides, the CDR3 is TGCAGCGCCGCCGGGACAGTGACCCCACAGTACTTC.

This clonotype was detected a few times. V gene TRBV5-1 combines with J gene TRBJ2-4, with 11 bases that match TRBD1. CDR3 length: 20 amino acids. The J segment lost 1 base and the V segment lost 4 bases, leaving 16 bases of the junction unmatched. Germline loops: CDR1 SGHRS, CDR2 YFSETQ. The CDR3 here is CASSSGQGAWTKMAKNIQYF. The CDR3 region has the DNA TGCGCCAGCAGCAGCGGACAGGGGGCTTGGACTAAGATGGCCAAAAACATTCAGTACTTC.

The sample holds many counts of this clonotype. This chain joins TRBV9 and TRBJ2-1; 14 nucleotides align to TRBD2. The junction had 6 bases not matched to a gene; V was cut back by 3 bases and J by 10 bases. This CDR3 spans 15 amino acids. Germline CDR1 and CDR2: SGDLS and YYNGEE. The CDR3 DNA is TGTGCCAGCAGCGCGGGACTAGCGGGAGCAGAAGAGCAGTTCTTC. Residues: CASSAGLAGAEEQFF.

This clonotype was seen a single time. The chain joins TRBV12-3 or TRBV12-4 to TRBJ2-2; no clear D. The CDR3 extends over 14 amino acids. Trimming removed 2 bases from V and 2 bases from J, with 6 bases in between. CDR3 DNA: TGTGCCAGCAGTTTAAGCCTTAACACCGGGGAGCTGTTTTTT. Its translation is CASSLSLNTGELFF.

The chain couples TRBV30 to TRBJ1-2, with D perhaps matching TRBD1 (5 bases). CDR1 and CDR2 from the germline V gene are GTSNPN and SVGIG (reference sequence). This CDR3 spans 13 amino acids. Trimming removed 6 bases from V and 8 bases from J, with 19 bases in between. CDR3 in DNA: TGTGCCTGCTCCGAGACCTTAAGGGGCGGCTACACCTTC. It is translated as CACSETLRGGYTF.

The gene calls are TRBV9 and TRBJ2-1; D could derive from TRBD1 or TRBD2 (5 bases each). The CDR3 has 16 residues. Between the trimmed V and J ends, which lost 0 bases and 5 bases, there was a span of 15 bases. Germline V gives CDR1 SGDLS, CDR2 YYNGEE. The CDR3 sequence is CASSVGGGQGHNEQFF. The CDR3 coding sequence is TGTGCCAGCAGCGTAGGGGGCGGGCAGGGACACAATGAGCAGTTCTTC.